Presented here are 7 T cell receptor beta chains from one specimen sequenced in a study of blood T cell repertoires in COVID-19. Using immunoSEQ multiplex PCR, the repertoire was profiled, and TCRdb retains in-frame clones only, with some absent. The sample yields tens of thousands of clones, about 90% seen once. The sequenced material came from peripheral blood. The source is a human donor in a cohort sampled during active COVID-19.

This chain joins TRBV2 and TRBJ2-1, with 7 bases fitting TRBD2. The germline V gene encodes CDR1 SNHLY and CDR2 FYNNEI. Trimming at V came to 0 bases and at J to 0 bases, leaving 2 bases not matched to a gene. There are 16 residues in the CDR3. This CDR3 reads CASSEAGGSSYNEQFF. The CDR3 DNA is TGTGCCAGCAGTGAAGCTGGCGGGAGCTCCTACAATGAGCAGTTCTTC.

This chain links TRBV29-1 with TRBJ1-1; 9 positions match TRBD1. The CDR3 length is 13 residues. The V gene's germline CDR1 is SQVTM and CDR2 ANQGSEA. The J segment lost 4 bases and the V segment lost 6 bases, leaving 6 bases of the junction unmatched. The chain's CDR3 is CSVATGGVTEAFF. CDR3 DNA: TGCAGCGTCGCGACAGGGGGTGTCACTGAAGCTTTCTTT.

This chain uses TRBV6-5 with TRBJ2-5, with 15 bases identical to TRBD2. The CDR3 consists of 14 residues. CDR1 and CDR2 from the germline V gene are MNHEY and SVGAGI. Trimming at V came to 7 bases and at J to 5 bases, leaving 2 bases not matched to a gene. The CDR3 DNA reads TGTGCCAGCATGGGACTAGCGGGAGGCGAGACCCAGTACTTC. Translated, it gives CASMGLAGGETQYF.

This chain joins TRBV28 and TRBJ1-1, with 7 bases matching TRBD1. Germline V lookup: CDR1 MDHEN, CDR2 SYDVKM. V lost 6 bases to trimming and J lost 2 bases; unmatched junction nucleotides: 6. The CDR3 is 14 amino acids. CDR3 coding DNA: TGTGCCAGCAGCCCCGGGACAGCTAACACTGAAGCTTTCTTT. Translation gives CASSPGTANTEAFF.

V and J are TRBV11-3 and TRBJ2-1; TRBD2 agrees at 12 bases. Germline CDR1 is SGHNT and CDR2 is YENEEA. The CDR3 runs to 18 residues. The V and J ends lost 0 bases and 3 bases, in that order; junction bases with no gene match: 6. The CDR3 here is CASSLEALAGGDYNEQFF. DNA of the CDR3: TGTGCCAGCAGCTTAGAAGCCCTAGCGGGAGGGGACTACAATGAGCAGTTCTTC.

The chain couples TRBV27 to TRBJ1-1; D remains ambiguous. The germline V and J ends were trimmed by 6 bases and 3 bases, with 11 bases remaining between them. From germline, CDR1 is MNHEY and CDR2 SMNVEV (reference sequence). This CDR3 is 13 amino acids long. The DNA of the CDR3 is TGTGCCAGCAGCATAGACATTTACACTGAAGCTTTCTTT. This codes for CASSIDIYTEAFF.

J is TRBJ1-2 and V is TRBV6-2 or TRBV6-3; maybe TRBD1 (5 bases). V lost 0 bases, J lost 11 bases, and 10 bases lay in between. The CDR3 is made up of 12 amino acids. Germline V gives CDR1 MNHEY, CDR2 SVGEGT. The DNA for the CDR3 is TGTGCCAGCAGTTACTCTCGGGGGTGGTACACCTTC. Amino acids: CASSYSRGWYTF.